This T cell receptor (beta chain) comes out of a study of human T cells and chemical hapten exposure. Authors' data handling: Samples contained a median of about 100,000 TCRs, with a range of about 20,000 to 750,000. TCRdb recomputed calls from the RACE reads with MiXCR, one row per CDR3 protein. The V and J calls shown here were made by TCRdb, not taken from the authors' results. The table has 95,000 or so distinct CDR3 sequences, about 10% seen once. This clonotype was seen only a few times. The germline gives CDR1 SGHNT, CDR2 YYREEE (reference sequence). This CDR3 is 15 amino acids long. The trim removed 5 bases at V and 8 bases at J, leaving 14 bases unmatched. Time point indicated: patch test 2, 6 weeks after DPC sensitization. The treatment is: therapeutic diphenylcyclopropenone sensitization with weekly scalp DPC. Sample donors consisted of patients with alopecia, aged 18 to 70 years, who were suitable for DPC.

Material: whole blood, obtained in connection with sensitization to the hapten diphenylcyclopropenone (DPC). This chain joins TRBV5-4 and TRBJ1-2, with 8 nucleotides matching TRBD1. This TCR was recovered from a woman in her forties with alopecia areata. Some clones in this sample may be carry-over from other donors' samples. The CDR3 DNA is TGTGCCAGCAGACTGGGACAGGAGAGTCTTACGGGCTACACCTTC. This codes for CASRLGQESLTGYTF.